The 21 T cell receptor beta chains below come from one sample, sequenced in a study of breast tumors, draining lymph nodes, adjacent tissues. The lymph nodes were axillary draining lymph nodes from breast cancer patients. TCRdb reprocessed the multiplex PCR reads via MiXCR and lists one record per CDR3 protein. The sample holds 140,000 or so distinct CDR3 sequences, 30% to 35% seen once. Sequencing was performed on axillary lymph node tissue. The receptors come from a female donor with breast cancer. Some clones in this sample may be carry-over from other donors' samples.

This rearrangement joins TRBV2 to TRBJ2-5; TRBD1 agrees at 9 bases. Per germline, CDR1 SNHLY and CDR2 FYNNEI. The CDR3 is 14 amino acids. Losses at the gene ends were 7 bases for V and 5 bases for J; bases not matched to a gene: 8. The DNA for the CDR3 is TGTGCCAGCAAACGGACAGGGGCTGGGGAGACCCAGTACTTC. It codes for CASKRTGAGETQYF.

The chain recombines TRBV3-1 with TRBJ1-1, with D possibly TRBD1 on 5 matching bases. The germline V gene has CDR1 LGHDT and CDR2 YNNKEL (reference sequence). Trimming removed 1 base from V and 8 bases from J, with 8 bases in between. CDR3 length equals 12 residues. The CDR3 region is CASSQADNEAFF. The CDR3 nucleotides read TGTGCCAGCAGCCAAGCGGACAACGAAGCTTTCTTT.

This clonotype was counted ten times or more. The chain uses TRBV5-8 and TRBJ2-7; unclear D gene. The germline CDR1 and CDR2 sequences are SGHTS and YDEGEE. Trimming took off 3 bases at V and 4 bases at J, with 14 bases between the two ends. This CDR3 is 14 amino acids long. The CDR3 DNA is TGTGCCAGCAGCTCCCCTTCCGACTCGTACGAGCAGTACTTC. This encodes CASSSPSDSYEQYF.

This clonotype was observed many times. At one boundary the junction diverges from the germline segment, which might be a read error. The chain links TRBV7-7 to TRBJ2-2, with no clear D. The CDR3 runs 13 residues. The germline gives CDR1 SSHAT, CDR2 FNYEAQ (reference sequence). The CDR3 nucleotides are TGTGCTAGCAGCTCCTGGGGCACCGGGGAGCTGTTTTTT. Its protein is CASSSWGTGELFF.

This clonotype has a count of ten or more. The rearrangement links TRBV12-5 to TRBJ1-5, with D maybe TRBD1 (5 bases). With 2 bases removed from V and 2 bases from J, the gap between germline ends came to 10 bases. CDR3 length: 15 residues. The V gene's germline CDR1 is LGHNT and CDR2 FRNRAP. This chain's CDR3 is CASGLWQGGNQPQHF. CDR3 in DNA: TGTGCTAGTGGTTTGTGGCAGGGAGGCAATCAGCCCCAGCATTTT. The variable domain in full, with the rest retrieved from reference TRBV12-5 and TRBJ1-5, is DARVTQTPRHKVTEMGQEVTMRCQPILGHNTVFWYRQTMMQGLELLAYFRNRAPLDDSGMPKDRFSAEMPDATLATLKIQPSEPRDSAVYFCASGLWQGGNQPQHFGDGTRLSIL.

V is TRBV30 and J is TRBJ1-6; D ambiguous. The CDR3 has 14 residues. The V end lost 2 bases, the J end lost 18 bases, and 23 bases lay between the germline ends. The germline V gene has CDR1 GTSNPN and CDR2 SVGIG (reference sequence). Written as DNA, the CDR3 is TGTGCCTGGAGTACAGACTGGGGTAAGGCGGCCCCCCACTTT. This encodes CAWSTDWGKAAPHF.

This clonotype was detected ten times or more. The chain couples TRBV15 to TRBJ2-5; D unclear. This CDR3 contains 12 residues. The germline V and J ends were trimmed by 0 bases and 4 bases, with 3 bases remaining between them. The germline CDR1 and CDR2 sequences are LNHNV and YYDKDF (reference sequence). The CDR3 DNA reads TGTGCCACCAGCAGAGATGGAGAGACCCAGTACTTC. Protein product: CATSRDGETQYF.

The sample holds one count of this clonotype. One junction end disagrees with the germline gene, perhaps due to a read error. This chain joins TRBV7-9 and TRBJ2-1; D is perhaps TRBD1 (6 bases). CDR3 length equals 14 residues. Per the germline V gene, CDR1 is SEHNR and CDR2 is FQNEAQ (reference sequence). CDR3 sequence (DNA): TGTGCCAGCAGCTTAACTACAGGGAAGAGGCTTTTTGTCTTC. Translation gives CASSLTTGKRLFVF.

In regard to this clonotype: Given a much more abundant clone one base away, this may be a read error. The CDR3 DNA sequence: TGTGCCAGCAGTGTCTACGAGCTTGGCAATCAGCCCCAGCATTTT. Its protein product is CASSVYELGNQPQHF. The chain couples TRBV27 to TRBJ1-5; no firm D call. V dropped 5 bases and J dropped 2 bases, with 13 bases sitting between them. CDR1 and CDR2 from the germline V gene are MNHEY and SMNVEV (reference sequence). The CDR3 totals 15 residues.

This clonotype was seen at least ten times. This chain joins TRBV20-1 and TRBJ1-1; tentative D call: TRBD1 (6 bases). The length of the CDR3 is 12 residues. Germline CDR1 DFQATT, CDR2 SNEGSKA (reference sequence). The CDR3 loop is CRGNRVQTEAFF. The CDR3 DNA follows: TGCAGAGGGAACAGGGTTCAGACTGAAGCTTTCTTT.

This clonotype was observed at least ten times. This rearrangement joins TRBV10-3 to TRBJ2-5; D uncertain. CDR3 length equals 16 residues. Per germline, CDR1 ENHRY and CDR2 SYGVKD. V lost 6 bases and J lost 1, with 18 bases in between. Written as DNA, the CDR3 is TGTGCCATCAGCATATACTGGACGCAAAGCCAAGAGACCCAGTACTTC. Its protein product is CAISIYWTQSQETQYF.

The chain uses TRBV6-1 and TRBJ2-5; tentative D call: TRBD1 (5 bases). The CDR3 length is 14 residues. Trimming removed 5 bases at V and 2 bases at J, with 12 bases between. Germline-derived CDR1 and CDR2 are MNHNS and SASEGT. As DNA, the CDR3 is TGTGCCAGCAGTCCGGTAAGGGGACAAGAGACCCAGTACTTC. This encodes CASSPVRGQETQYF.

This clonotype was counted many times. The chain employs TRBV7-8 and TRBJ1-3; D is possibly TRBD1 (5 bases). Germline V gene data show CDR1 as SGHVS and CDR2 as FQNEAQ. The V and J ends lost 6 bases and 2 bases respectively, with 11 bases between them. The CDR3 consists of 14 residues. CDR3 coding DNA: TGTGCCAGCAGTTCAGGGACGGCTGGAAACACCATATATTTT. Its protein is CASSSGTAGNTIYF.

The table lists this clonotype with many counts. The chain uses TRBV7-9 and TRBJ2-7; no clear D. Between the trimmed V and J ends, which lost 5 bases and 3 bases, there was a span of 11 bases. Per germline, CDR1 SEHNR and CDR2 FQNEAQ (reference sequence). This CDR3 has 13 residues. For the CDR3, the DNA is TGTGCCAGCAGCCCTACAGAAATCTACGAGCAGTACGTC. Protein: CASSPTEIYEQYV.

V gene TRBV7-9 combines with J gene TRBJ1-3; D unresolved. Trimming left V 2 bases short and J 0 bases short, with 11 bases between. The V gene's germline CDR1 is SEHNR and CDR2 FQNEAQ (reference sequence). There are 16 residues in the CDR3. The CDR3 nucleotides read TGTGCCAGCAGCTTAAAAAGGTCGAGCTCTGGAAACACCATATATTTT. The encoded protein is CASSLKRSSSGNTIYF.

This clonotype was recorded many times. The chain is built from TRBV30 and TRBJ2-1, with 11 bases matching TRBD2. The CDR3 runs to 15 residues. Trimming at V came to 1 base and at J to 7 bases, leaving 6 bases not matched to a gene. Germline lookup yields CDR1 GTSNPN and CDR2 SVGIG (reference sequence). CDR3 nucleotide sequence: TGTGCCTGGAGTGACCTAGCGGGGGGCCCGAATGAGCAGTTCTTC. It yields the protein CAWSDLAGGPNEQFF. The full variable domain, its missing parts supplied by reference TRBV30 and TRBJ2-1, is SQTIHQWPATLVQPVGSPLSLECTVEGTSNPNLYWYRQAAGRGLQLLFYSVGIGQISSEVPQNLSASRPQDRQFILSSKKLLLSDSGFYLCAWSDLAGGPNEQFFGPGTRLTVL.

This clonotype was observed many times. A read error is likely, as this CDR3 ends without the conserved phenylalanine or tryptophan. It is unclear where the CDR3 begins or ends on the DNA, so no DNA is shown, and the CDR3 is as TCRdb lists it. This sequence joins TRBV7-3 and TRBJ1-2. The CDR3 is 10 amino acids long, termini counted. CDR1 and CDR2 (germline): SGHTA, FQGTGA. CDR3 sequence: CASSLENRAL.

Details on this clonotype: A read error is likely, as this CDR3 ends without the conserved phenylalanine or tryptophan. The DNA is left out, because the CDR3 cannot be placed on it with certainty; the CDR3 is given as TCRdb lists it. The V call is TRBV18, the J call TRBJ2-5. The germline CDR1 and CDR2 sequences are KGHSH and LQKENI. With termini counted, the CDR3 has 8 amino acids. CDR3 residues: CASSPTIR.

The chain is built from TRBV6-6 and TRBJ1-2; TRBD1 agrees at 8 bases. This CDR3 contains 14 residues. J lost 7 bases, V lost 2 bases, and 6 bases had no gene match. Germline loops: CDR1 MNHNY, CDR2 SVGAGI (reference sequence). The CDR3 is CASSYDRGSCGYTF. The CDR3 coding sequence is TGTGCCAGCAGTTACGACAGGGGTAGCTGTGGCTACACCTTC.

Concerning this clonotype itself: A clone one base away is much larger, so this may be a read error. V gene TRBV6-6 combines with J gene TRBJ1-5; a possible D gene is TRBD1 (6 bases). V lost 1 base to trimming and J lost 2 bases, with 9 bases between them. This CDR3 comprises 15 residues. From germline, CDR1 is MNHNY and CDR2 SVGAGI (reference sequence). The DNA for the CDR3 is TGTGCCAGCAGTTACTTGGGGGCCGGCAATCAGCCCCAGCATTTT. This sequence encodes CASSYLGAGNQPQHF.

This clonotype appeared a few times. One base away lies a much larger clone, so this may be a sequencing read error. CDR3 nucleotides: TGTGCCAGCAGCTTGGGGGGTCCGGGTCGAATAACCTACGAGCAGTACTTC. It is translated as CASSLGGPGRITYEQYF. This chain joins TRBV5-4 and TRBJ2-7; D gene ambiguous. The CDR3 has 17 amino acids. Trimming cost V 0 bases and J 2 bases, with 18 bases left between them. Germline V gives CDR1 SGHNT, CDR2 YYREEE (reference sequence).